One T cell receptor (beta chain) is described in this entry. This specimen comes from a study of blood T cell repertoires in COVID-19. Study-level background: COVID-19 samples, acute and convalescent, were from the United States, Italy and Spain. T cells, B-cell-depleted T cells, or PBMCs supplied cDNA or gDNA.

Clones were read by immunoSEQ multiplex PCR, and TCRdb kept only the in-frame ones, dropping some. Found here are around 190,000 clones, around 80% of them singletons; the top ten hold about 7%. This CDR3 spans 11 amino acids. V lost 3 bases, J lost 8 bases, and 7 bases lay in between. The chain links TRBV12-3 or TRBV12-4 to TRBJ1-2, with unresolved D. The TCR comes from a man aged 55-75 years with acute or convalescent COVID-19. The sequencing input was peripheral blood. The CDR3 spells CASSFKSGYTF. The CDR3 DNA reads as TGTGCCAGCAGTTTTAAAAGCGGCTACACCTTC.